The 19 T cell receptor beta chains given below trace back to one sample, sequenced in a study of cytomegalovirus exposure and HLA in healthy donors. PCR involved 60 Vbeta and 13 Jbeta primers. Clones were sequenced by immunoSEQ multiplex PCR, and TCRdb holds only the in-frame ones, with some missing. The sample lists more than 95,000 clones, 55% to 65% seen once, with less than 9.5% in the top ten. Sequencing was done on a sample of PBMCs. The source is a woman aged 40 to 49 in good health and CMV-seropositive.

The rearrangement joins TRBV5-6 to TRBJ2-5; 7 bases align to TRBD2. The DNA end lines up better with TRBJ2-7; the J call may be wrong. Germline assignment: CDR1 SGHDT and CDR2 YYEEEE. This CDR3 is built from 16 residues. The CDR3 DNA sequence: TGTGCCAGCAGCTTGTGGGGCCCTAGCGGCTCCTACGAGCAGTACTTC. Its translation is CASSLWGPSGSYEQYF.

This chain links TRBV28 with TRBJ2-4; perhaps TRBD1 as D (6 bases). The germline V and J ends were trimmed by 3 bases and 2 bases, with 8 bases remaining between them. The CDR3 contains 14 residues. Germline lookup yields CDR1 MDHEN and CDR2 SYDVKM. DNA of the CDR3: TGTGCCAGCAGTTTGAGGGGGTCCAAAAACATTCAGTACTTC. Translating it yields CASSLRGSKNIQYF. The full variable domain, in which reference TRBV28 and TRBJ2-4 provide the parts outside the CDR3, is DVKVTQSSRYLVKRTGEKVFLECVQDMDHENMFWYRQDPGLGLRLIYFSYDVKMKEKGDIPEGYSVSREKKERFSLILESASTNQTSMYLCASSLRGSKNIQYFGAGTRLSVL.

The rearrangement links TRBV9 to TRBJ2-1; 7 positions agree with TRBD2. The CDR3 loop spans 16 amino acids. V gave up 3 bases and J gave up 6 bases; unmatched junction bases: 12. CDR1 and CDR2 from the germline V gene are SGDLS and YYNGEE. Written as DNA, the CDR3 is TGTGCCAGCAGCGACCGCGGGGGATTCATCCTCAATGAGCAGTTCTTC. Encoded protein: CASSDRGGFILNEQFF.

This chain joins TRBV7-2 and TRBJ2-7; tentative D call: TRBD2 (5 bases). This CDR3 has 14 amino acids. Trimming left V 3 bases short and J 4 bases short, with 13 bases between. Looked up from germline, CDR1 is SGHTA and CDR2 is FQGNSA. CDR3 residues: CASSFSSTYYEQYF. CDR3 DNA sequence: TGTGCCAGCAGCTTTTCTAGCACCTATTACGAGCAGTACTTC.

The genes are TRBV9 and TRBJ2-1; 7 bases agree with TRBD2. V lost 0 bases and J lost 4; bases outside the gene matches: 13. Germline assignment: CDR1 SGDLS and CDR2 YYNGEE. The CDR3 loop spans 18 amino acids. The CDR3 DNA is TGTGCCAGCAGCGTAGACGATTCAGGGCGGGAGTGGTACAATGAGCAGTTCTTC. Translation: CASSVDDSGREWYNEQFF.

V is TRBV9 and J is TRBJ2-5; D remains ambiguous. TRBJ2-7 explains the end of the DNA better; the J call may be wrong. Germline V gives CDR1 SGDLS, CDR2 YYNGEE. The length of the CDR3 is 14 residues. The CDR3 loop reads CASSVVGTSYEQYF. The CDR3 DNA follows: TGTGCCAGCAGCGTAGTGGGCACTTCCTACGAGCAGTACTTC.

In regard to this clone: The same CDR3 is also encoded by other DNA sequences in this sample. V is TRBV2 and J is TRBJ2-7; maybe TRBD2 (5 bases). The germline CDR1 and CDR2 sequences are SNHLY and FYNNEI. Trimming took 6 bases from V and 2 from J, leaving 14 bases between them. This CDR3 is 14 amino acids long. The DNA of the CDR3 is TGTGCCAGCAGCGTTGAGCGGACCCCCTACGAGCAGTACTTC. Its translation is CASSVERTPYEQYF.

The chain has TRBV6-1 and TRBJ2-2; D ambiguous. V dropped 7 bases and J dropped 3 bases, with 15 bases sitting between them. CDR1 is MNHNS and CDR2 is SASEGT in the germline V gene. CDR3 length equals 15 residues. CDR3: CASKVKDSYTGELFF. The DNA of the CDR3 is TGTGCCAGCAAGGTTAAGGATAGCTACACCGGGGAGCTGTTTTTT.

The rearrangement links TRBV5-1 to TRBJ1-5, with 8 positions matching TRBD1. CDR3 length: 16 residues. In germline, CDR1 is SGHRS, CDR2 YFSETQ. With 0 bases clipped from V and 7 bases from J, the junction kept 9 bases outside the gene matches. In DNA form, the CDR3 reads TGCGCCAGCAGCTTGGAACCCGGACAGGGCGCACAGCCCCAGCATTTT. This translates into CASSLEPGQGAQPQHF.

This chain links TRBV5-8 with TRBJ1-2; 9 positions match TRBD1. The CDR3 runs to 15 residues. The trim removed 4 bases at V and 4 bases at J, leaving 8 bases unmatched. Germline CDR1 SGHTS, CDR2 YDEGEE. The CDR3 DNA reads TGTGCCAGCAGCCATAACAGGGGGCCTAGCTATGGCTACACCTTC. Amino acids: CASSHNRGPSYGYTF.

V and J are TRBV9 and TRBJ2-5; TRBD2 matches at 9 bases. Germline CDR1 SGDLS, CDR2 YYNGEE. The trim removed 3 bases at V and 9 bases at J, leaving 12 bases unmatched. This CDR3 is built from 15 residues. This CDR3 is CASSDSGSSESAQYF. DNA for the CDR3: TGTGCCAGCAGCGATAGCGGGAGCTCGGAATCGGCCCAGTACTTC.

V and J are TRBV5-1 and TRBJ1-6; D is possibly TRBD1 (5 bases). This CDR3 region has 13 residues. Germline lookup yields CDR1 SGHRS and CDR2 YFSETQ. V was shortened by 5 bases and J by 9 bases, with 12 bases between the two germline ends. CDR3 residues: CASSFPGISPLHF. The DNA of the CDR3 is TGCGCCAGCAGTTTTCCAGGGATTTCACCCCTCCACTTT.

The CDR3 region is CASSQAGDGSTHEQYF. The CDR3 DNA follows: TGCGCCAGCAGCCAAGCAGGAGACGGGAGTACCCACGAGCAGTACTTC. The genes are TRBV4-1 and TRBJ2-7, with a weak D call TRBD2 (6 bases). Germline V gene lookup returns CDR1 MGHRA and CDR2 YSYEKL. V was cut by 1 base and J by 5 bases, with 18 bases left in between. CDR3 length: 16 amino acids.

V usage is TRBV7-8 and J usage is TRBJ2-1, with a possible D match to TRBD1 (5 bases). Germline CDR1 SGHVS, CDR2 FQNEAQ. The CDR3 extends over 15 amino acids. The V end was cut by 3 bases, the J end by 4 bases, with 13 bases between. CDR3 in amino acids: CASSFRQKTYNEQFF. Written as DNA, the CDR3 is TGTGCCAGCAGCTTTAGACAGAAGACGTACAATGAGCAGTTCTTC.

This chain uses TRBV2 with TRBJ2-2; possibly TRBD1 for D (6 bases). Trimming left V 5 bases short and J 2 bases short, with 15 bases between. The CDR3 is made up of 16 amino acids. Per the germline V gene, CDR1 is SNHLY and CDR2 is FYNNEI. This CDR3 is CASSPTGHTNTGELFF. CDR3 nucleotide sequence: TGTGCCAGCAGTCCAACAGGGCATACTAACACCGGGGAGCTGTTTTTT.

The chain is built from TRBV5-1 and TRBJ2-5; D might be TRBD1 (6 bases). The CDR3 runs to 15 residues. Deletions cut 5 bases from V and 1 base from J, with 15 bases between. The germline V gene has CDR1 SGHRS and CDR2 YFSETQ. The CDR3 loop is CASRKFQGTQETQYF. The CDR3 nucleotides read TGCGCCAGCAGAAAATTCCAGGGGACCCAAGAGACCCAGTACTTC. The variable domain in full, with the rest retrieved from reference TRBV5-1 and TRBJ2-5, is KAGVTQTPRYLIKTRGQQVTLSCSPISGHRSVSWYQQTPGQGLQFLFEYFSETQRNKGNFPGRFSGRQFSNSRSEMNVSTLELGDSALYLCASRKFQGTQETQYFGPGTRLLVL.

CDR3 nucleotides: TGTGCCAGCAGTGAAAACCGGGACAGCTTATACGAGCAGTACTTC. It specifies CASSENRDSLYEQYF. This rearrangement joins TRBV6-1 to TRBJ2-7; 7 nucleotides match TRBD1. The CDR3 runs 15 residues. The ends lost 2 bases at V and 4 bases at J; junction bases unmatched: 8. The germline V gene has CDR1 MNHNS and CDR2 SASEGT.

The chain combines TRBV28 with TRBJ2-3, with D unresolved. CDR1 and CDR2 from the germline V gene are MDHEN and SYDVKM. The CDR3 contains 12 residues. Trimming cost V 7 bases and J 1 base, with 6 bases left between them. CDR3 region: CASTRGTDTQYF. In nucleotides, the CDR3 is TGTGCCAGCACCCGAGGCACAGATACGCAGTATTTT.

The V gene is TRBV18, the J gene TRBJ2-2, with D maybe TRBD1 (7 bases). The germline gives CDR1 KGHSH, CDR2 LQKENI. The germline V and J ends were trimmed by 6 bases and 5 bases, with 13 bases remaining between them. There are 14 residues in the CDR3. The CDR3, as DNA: TGTGCCAGCTCCGCGGGACAGCAGACCGGGGAGCTGTTTTTT. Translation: CASSAGQQTGELFF.